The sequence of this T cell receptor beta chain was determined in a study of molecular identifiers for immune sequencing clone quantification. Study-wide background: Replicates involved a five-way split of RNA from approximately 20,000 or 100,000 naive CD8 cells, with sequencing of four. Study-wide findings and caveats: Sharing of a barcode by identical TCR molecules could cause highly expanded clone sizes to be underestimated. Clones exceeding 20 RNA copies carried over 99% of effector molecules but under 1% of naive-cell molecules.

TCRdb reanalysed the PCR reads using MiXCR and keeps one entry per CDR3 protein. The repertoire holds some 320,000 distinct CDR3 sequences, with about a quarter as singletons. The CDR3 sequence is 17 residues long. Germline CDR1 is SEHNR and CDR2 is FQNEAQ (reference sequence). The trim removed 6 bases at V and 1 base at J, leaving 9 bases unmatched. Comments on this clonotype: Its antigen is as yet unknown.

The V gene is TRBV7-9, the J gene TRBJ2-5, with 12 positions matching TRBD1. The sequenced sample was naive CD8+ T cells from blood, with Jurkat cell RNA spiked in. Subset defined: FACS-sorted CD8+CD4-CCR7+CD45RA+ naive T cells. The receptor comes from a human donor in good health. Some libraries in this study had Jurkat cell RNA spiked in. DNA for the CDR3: TGTGCCAGCAGAGGCCTCGGGGACAGGGGGCTCCAAGAGACCCAGTACTTC. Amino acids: CASRGLGDRGLQETQYF.